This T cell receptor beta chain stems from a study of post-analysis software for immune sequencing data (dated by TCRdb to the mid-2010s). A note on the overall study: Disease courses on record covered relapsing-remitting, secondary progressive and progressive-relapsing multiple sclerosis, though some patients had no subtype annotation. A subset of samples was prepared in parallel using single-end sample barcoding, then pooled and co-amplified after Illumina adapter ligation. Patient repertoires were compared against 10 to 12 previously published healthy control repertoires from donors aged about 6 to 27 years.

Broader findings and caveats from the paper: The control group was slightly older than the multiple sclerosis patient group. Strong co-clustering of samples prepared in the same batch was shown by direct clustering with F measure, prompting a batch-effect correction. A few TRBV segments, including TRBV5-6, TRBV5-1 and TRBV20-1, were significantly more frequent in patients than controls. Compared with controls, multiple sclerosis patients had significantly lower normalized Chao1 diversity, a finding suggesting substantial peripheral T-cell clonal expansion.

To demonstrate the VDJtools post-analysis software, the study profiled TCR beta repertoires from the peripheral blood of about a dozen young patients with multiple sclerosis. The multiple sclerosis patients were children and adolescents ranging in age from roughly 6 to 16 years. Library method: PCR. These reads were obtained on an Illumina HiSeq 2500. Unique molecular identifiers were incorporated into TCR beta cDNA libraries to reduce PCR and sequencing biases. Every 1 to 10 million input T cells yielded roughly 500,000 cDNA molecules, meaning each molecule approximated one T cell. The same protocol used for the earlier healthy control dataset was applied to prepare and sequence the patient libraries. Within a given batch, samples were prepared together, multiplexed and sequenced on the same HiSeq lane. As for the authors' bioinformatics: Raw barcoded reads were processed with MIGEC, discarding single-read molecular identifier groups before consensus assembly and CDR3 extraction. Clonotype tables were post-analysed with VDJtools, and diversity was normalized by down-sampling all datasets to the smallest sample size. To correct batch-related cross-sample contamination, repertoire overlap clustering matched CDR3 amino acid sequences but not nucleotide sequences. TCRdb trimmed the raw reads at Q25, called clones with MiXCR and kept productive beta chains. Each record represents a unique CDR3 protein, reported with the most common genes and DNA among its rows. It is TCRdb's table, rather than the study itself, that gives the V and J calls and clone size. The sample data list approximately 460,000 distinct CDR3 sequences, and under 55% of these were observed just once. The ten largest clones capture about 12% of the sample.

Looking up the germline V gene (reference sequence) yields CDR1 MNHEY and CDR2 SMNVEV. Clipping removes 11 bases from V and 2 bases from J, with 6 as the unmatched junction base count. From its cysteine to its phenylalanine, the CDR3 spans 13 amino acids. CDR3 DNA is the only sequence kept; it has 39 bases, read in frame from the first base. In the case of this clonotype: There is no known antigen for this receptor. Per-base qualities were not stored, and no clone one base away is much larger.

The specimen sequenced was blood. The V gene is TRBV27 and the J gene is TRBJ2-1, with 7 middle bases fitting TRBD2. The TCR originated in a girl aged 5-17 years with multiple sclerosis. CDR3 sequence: CAVGRGAYNEQFF. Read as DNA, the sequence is TGTGCCGTGGGGAGGGGAGCCTACAATGAGCAGTTCTTC.